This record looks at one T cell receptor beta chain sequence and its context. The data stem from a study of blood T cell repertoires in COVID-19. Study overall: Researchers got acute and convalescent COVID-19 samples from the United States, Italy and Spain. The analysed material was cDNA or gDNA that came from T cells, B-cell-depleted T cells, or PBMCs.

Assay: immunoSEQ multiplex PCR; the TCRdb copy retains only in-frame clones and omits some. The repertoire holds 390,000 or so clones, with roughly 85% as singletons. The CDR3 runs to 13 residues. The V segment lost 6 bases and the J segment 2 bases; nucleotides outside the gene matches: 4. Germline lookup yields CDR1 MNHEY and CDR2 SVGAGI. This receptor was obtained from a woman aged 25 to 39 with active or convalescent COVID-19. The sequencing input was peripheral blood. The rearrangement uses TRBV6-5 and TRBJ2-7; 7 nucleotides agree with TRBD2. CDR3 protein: CASRGGLTYEQYF. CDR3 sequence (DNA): TGTGCCAGCAGGGGGGGGTTAACCTACGAGCAGTACTTC.